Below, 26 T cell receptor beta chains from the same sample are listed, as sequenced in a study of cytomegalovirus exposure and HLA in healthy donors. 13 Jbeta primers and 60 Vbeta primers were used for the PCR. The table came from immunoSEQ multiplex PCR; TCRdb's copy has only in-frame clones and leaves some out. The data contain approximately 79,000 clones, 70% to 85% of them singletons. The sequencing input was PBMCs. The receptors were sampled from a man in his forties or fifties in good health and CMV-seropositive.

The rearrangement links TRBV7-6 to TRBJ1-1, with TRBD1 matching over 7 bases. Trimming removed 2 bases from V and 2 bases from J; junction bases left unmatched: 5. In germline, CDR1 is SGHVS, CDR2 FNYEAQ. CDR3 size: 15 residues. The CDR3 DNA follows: TGTGCCAGCAGCTTACGGGCAGGGGGAAACACTGAAGCTTTCTTT. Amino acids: CASSLRAGGNTEAFF.

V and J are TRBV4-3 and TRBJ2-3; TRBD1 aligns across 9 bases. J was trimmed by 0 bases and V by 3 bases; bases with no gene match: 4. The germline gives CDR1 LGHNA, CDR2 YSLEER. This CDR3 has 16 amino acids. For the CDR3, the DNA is TGCGCCAGCAGCCAGCTCGGGACAGGGAGCACAGATACGCAGTATTTT. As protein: CASSQLGTGSTDTQYF.

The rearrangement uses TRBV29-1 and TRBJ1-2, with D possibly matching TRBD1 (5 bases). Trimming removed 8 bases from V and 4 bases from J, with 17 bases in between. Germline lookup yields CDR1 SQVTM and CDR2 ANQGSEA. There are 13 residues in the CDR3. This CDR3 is CSTKTGTAYGYTF. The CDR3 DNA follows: TGCAGCACTAAGACTGGGACTGCCTATGGCTACACCTTC.

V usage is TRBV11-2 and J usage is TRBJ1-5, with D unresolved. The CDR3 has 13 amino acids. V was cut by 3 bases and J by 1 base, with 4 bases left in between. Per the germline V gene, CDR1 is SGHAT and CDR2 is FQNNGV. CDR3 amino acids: CASSFGSNQPQHF. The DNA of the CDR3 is TGTGCCAGCAGCTTCGGGAGCAATCAGCCCCAGCATTTT.

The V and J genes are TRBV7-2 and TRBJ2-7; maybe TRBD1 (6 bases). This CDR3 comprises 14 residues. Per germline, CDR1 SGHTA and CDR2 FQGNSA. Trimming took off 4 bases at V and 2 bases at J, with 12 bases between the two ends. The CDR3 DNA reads TGTGCCAGCAGCTACCCCAGGGGCCCCTACGAGCAGTACTTC. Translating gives CASSYPRGPYEQYF.

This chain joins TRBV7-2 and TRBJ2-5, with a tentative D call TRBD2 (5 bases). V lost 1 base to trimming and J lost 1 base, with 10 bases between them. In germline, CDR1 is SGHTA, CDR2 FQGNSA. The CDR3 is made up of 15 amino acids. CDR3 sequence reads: CASSLDWTPQETQYF. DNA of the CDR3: TGTGCCAGCAGCTTAGACTGGACTCCCCAAGAGACCCAGTACTTC.

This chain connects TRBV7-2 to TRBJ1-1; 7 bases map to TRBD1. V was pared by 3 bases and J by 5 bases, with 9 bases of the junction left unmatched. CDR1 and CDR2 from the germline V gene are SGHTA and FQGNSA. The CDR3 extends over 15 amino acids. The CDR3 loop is CASSFTGDRETEAFF. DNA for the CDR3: TGTGCCAGCAGCTTTACAGGGGATAGGGAAACTGAAGCTTTCTTT.

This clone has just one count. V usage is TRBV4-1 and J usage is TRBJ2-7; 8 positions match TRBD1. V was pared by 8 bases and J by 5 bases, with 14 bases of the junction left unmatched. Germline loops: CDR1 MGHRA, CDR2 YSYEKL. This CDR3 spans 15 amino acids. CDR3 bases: TGCGCCAGCCGCAATTCCCAGGACAGGGCAAACGAGCAGTACTTC. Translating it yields CASRNSQDRANEQYF.

CDR3 sequence (DNA): TGCGCCAGCAGCTCCGGACAGGGAACCCACGAGCAGTACTTC. Its protein is CASSSGQGTHEQYF. This chain connects TRBV5-1 to TRBJ2-7; 8 bases are shared with TRBD1. Germline CDR1 is SGHRS and CDR2 is YFSETQ. The V segment lost 3 bases and the J segment 5 bases; nucleotides outside the gene matches: 7. The CDR3 is made up of 14 amino acids.

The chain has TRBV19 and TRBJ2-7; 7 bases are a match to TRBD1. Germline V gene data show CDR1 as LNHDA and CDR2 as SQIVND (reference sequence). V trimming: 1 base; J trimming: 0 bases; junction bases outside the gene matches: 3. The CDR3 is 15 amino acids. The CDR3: CASSIGGQSSYEQYF. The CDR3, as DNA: TGTGCCAGTAGTATAGGGGGACAGAGCTCCTACGAGCAGTACTTC.

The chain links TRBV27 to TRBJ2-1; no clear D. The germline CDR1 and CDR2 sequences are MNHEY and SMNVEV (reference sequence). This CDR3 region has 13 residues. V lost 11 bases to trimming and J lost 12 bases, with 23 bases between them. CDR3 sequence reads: CASRGGYNDGQFF. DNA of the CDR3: TGTGCCTCCCGCGGCGGTTACAATGACGGGCAGTTCTTC.

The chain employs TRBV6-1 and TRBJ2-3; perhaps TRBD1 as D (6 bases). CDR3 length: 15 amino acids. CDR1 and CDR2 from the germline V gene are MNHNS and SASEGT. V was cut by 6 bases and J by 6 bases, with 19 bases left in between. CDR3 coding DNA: TGTGCCAGCAGGCAAGAACAGGGTAGTAGGGATACGCAGTATTTT. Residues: CASRQEQGSRDTQYF.

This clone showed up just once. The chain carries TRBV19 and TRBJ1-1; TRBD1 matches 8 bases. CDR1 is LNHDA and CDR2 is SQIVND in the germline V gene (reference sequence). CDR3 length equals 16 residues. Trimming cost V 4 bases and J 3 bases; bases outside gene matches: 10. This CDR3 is CASSTAGTGFYTEAFF. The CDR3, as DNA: TGTGCCAGTAGTACCGCCGGGACAGGATTTTACACTGAAGCTTTCTTT.

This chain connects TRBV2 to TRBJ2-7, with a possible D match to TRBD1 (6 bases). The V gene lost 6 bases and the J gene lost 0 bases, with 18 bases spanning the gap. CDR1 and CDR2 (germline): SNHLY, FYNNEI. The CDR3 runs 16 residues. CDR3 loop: CASSAAGTRYSYEQYF. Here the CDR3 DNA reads TGTGCCAGCAGCGCCGCCGGGACACGGTACTCCTACGAGCAGTACTTC.

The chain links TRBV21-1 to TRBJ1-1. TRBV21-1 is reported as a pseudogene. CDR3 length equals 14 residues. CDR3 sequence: CASSKVDWSTEAFF. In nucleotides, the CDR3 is TGTGCCAGCAGCAAAGTTGATTGGAGCACTGAAGCTTTCTTT.

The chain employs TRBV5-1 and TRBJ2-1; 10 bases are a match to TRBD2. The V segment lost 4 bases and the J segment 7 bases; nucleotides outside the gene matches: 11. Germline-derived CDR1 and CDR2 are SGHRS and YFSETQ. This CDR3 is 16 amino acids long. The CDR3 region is CASSAPSAGGSNEQFF. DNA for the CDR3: TGCGCCAGCAGCGCGCCGTCAGCGGGAGGGTCGAATGAGCAGTTCTTC.

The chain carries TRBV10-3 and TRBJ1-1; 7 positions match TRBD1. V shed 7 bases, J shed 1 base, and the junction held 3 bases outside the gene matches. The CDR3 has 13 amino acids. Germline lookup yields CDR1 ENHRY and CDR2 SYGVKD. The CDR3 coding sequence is TGTGCCATCACGTACAGGGGGAACACTGAAGCTTTCTTT. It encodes CAITYRGNTEAFF.

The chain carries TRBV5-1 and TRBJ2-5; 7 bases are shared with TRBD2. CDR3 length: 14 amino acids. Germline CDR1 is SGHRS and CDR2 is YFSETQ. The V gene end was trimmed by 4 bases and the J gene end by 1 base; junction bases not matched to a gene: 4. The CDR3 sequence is CASSRRGSQETQYF. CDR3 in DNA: TGCGCCAGCAGCCGGCGGGGGTCCCAAGAGACCCAGTACTTC.

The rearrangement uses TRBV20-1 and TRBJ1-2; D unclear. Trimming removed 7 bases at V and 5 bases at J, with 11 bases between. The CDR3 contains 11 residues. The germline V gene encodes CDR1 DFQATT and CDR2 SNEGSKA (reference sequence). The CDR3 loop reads CSGTEGYGYTF. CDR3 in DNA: TGCAGTGGGACCGAGGGATATGGCTACACCTTC.

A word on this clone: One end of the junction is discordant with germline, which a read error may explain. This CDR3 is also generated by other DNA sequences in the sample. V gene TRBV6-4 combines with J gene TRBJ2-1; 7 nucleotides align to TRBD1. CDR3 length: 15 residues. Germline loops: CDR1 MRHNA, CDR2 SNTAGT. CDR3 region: CASSYQGDTYNEQFF. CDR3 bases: TGTGCCAGCAGTTACCAGGGGGATACCTACAATGAACAGTTCTTC.

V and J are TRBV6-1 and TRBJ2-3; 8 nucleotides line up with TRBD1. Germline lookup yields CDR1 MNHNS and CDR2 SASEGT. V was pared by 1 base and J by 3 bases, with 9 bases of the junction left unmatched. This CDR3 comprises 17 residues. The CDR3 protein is CASSEGWGRGRTDTQYF. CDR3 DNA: TGTGCCAGCAGTGAAGGGTGGGGCAGGGGGCGAACAGATACGCAGTATTTT.

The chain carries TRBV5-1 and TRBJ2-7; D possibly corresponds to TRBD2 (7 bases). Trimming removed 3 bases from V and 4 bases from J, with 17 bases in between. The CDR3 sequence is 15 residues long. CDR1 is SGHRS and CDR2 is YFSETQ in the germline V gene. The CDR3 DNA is TGCGCCAGCAGCTCACAACCAGGGGAGGGGTACGAGCAGTACTTC. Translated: CASSSQPGEGYEQYF.

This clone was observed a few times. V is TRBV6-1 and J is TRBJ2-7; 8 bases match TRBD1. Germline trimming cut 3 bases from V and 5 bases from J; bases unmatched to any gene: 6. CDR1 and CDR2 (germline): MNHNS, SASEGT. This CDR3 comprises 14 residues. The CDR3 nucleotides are TGTGCCAGCAGTGATCGACAGGGGCGGCACGAGCAGTACTTC. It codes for CASSDRQGRHEQYF.

The CDR3 spells CAWSDGGTSYEQYF. DNA of the CDR3: TGTGCCTGGAGCGACGGGGGTACATCCTACGAGCAGTACTTC. V usage is TRBV30 and J usage is TRBJ2-7; TRBD2 is a possible D gene (6 bases). The CDR3 is 14 residues long. Per the germline V gene, CDR1 is GTSNPN and CDR2 is SVGIG (reference sequence). V lost 3 bases to trimming and J lost 1 base, with 13 bases between them.

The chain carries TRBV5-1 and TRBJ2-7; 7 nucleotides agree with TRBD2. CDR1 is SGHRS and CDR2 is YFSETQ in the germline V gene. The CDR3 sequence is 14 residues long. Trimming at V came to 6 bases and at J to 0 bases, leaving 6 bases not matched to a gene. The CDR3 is CASNRGGGSYEQYF. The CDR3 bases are TGCGCCAGCAACCGTGGCGGGGGCTCCTACGAGCAGTACTTC.

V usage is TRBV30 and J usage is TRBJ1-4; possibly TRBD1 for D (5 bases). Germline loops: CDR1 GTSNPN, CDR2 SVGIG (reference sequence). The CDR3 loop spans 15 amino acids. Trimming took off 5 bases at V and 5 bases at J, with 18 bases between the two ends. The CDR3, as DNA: TGTGCCTGGGGCCCTATGGGACGGGAGAATGAAAAACTGTTTTTT. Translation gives CAWGPMGRENEKLFF.